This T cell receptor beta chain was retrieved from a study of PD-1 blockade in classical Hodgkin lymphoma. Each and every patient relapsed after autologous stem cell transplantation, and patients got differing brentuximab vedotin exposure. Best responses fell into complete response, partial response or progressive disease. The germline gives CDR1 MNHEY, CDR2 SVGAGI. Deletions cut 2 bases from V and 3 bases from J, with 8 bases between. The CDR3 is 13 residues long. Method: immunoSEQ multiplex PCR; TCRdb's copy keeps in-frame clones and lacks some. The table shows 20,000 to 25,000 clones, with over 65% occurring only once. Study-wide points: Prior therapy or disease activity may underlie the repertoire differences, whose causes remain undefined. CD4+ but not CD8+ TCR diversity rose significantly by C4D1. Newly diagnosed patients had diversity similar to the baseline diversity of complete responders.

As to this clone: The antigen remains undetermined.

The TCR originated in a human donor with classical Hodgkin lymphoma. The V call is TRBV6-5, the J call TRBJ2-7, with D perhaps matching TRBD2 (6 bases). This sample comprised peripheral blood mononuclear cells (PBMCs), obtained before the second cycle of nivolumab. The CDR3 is CASSYGTDYEQYF. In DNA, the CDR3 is TGTGCCAGCAGTTACGGGACTGACTACGAGCAGTACTTC.